These T cell receptor beta chains were read from a single sample in a study of early T cells in non-severe SARS-CoV-2 infection. TCRdb ran MiXCR on the 5' RACE reads and lists one entry per CDR3 protein. The top ten clones hold 4.5% to 5.5% of a sample with under 60,000 distinct CDR3 sequences, around 6% of them seen once. Specimen: whole blood. These receptors originate from an adult who was a healthcare worker with PCR-confirmed SARS-CoV-2 infection or an uninfected control (not recorded which). Each CDR3 is given with its conserved first and last residue. The D gene is left open where the match is weak. Clone size is given for some rows only: seen once, a few or many times, or a class if the clone is expanded.

>.|TRBV10-3|TRBJ2-6|many
TGTGCCACCGTAGAGACCTCTGGGGCCAACGTCCTGACTTTC
CATVETSGANVLTF
>TRBD2|TRBV6-5|TRBJ2-4|few
TGTGCCAGCACCCCTAGCGGGAGCCAAAACATTCAGTACTTC
CASTPSGSQNIQYF
>TRBD2|TRBV10-3|TRBJ2-7|many
TGTGCCATCAGTGATGGGCTAGCGGGGGCCCCATACGAGCAGTACTTC
CAISDGLAGAPYEQYF
>.|TRBV5-4|TRBJ1-1|many
TGTGCCAGCAGCTTAATGGGTCTGAACACTGAAGCTTTCTTT
CASSLMGLNTEAFF
>TRBD1|TRBV4-2|TRBJ1-1|.
TGTGCCAGCAGCCAAACAGGGGCGGCGGTGAACACTGAAGCTTTCTTT
CASSQTGAAVNTEAFF
>TRBD1|TRBV6-5|TRBJ2-3|.
TGTGCCAGCAGCCCAAGGGACAGGGGTGATACGCAGTATTTT
CASSPRDRGDTQYF
>.|TRBV6-2/TRBV6-3|TRBJ2-1|many
TGTGCCAGCAGTTACGACTCCTACAATGAGCAGTTCTTC
CASSYDSYNEQFF
>.|TRBV9|TRBJ2-3|.
TGTGCCAGCAGCCCCCTGACCGATGCGGGGACAGATACGCAGTATTTT
CASSPLTDAGTDTQYF
>TRBD2|TRBV12-3/TRBV12-4|TRBJ2-3|many
TGTGCCAGCAACACAGCGGGAGGGGGCGGAGATACGCAGTATTTT
CASNTAGGGGDTQYF
>.|TRBV6-1|TRBJ2-1|many
TGTGCCAGCAAGTATAGCGGAGGCGGAGATGAGCAGTTCTTC
CASKYSGGGDEQFF
>.|TRBV24-1|TRBJ1-5|many
TGTGCCACCAGTGGCGCTTATAGCAATCAGCCCCAGCATTTT
CATSGAYSNQPQHF
>TRBD1|TRBV25-1|TRBJ2-7|many
TGTGCCATGCCTCCGGGACAGACACGCTCCTACGAGCAGTACTTC
CAMPPGQTRSYEQYF
>.|TRBV4-1|TRBJ2-7|few
TGCGCCAGCAGCTTCCCGGGAGTCTCCTACGAGCAGTACTTC
CASSFPGVSYEQYF
>TRBD1|TRBV12-3/TRBV12-4|TRBJ1-5|medium-sized
TGTGCCAGCAGTGGCCCCGAGACAGGGCGTCTCAATCAGCCCCAGCATTTT
CASSGPETGRLNQPQHF
>.|TRBV12-3/TRBV12-4|TRBJ1-1|many
TGTGCCAGCAGAATACATGGCAAGAACACTGAAGCTTTCTTT
CASRIHGKNTEAFF
>.|TRBV27|TRBJ1-6|.
TGTGCCAGCAGTTTATGGGGGGCGCGAGGCTATAATTCACCCCTCCACTTT
CASSLWGARGYNSPLHF
>.|TRBV4-1|TRBJ2-5|many
TGCGCCAGCAGCCAGCCACAAGTCCAAGAGACCCAGTACTTC
CASSQPQVQETQYF
>.|TRBV27|TRBJ1-1|many
TGTGCCAGCAGTCCGACCACCGGACTAGGCCTCACTACTGAAGCTTTCTTT
CASSPTTGLGLTTEAFF
>.|TRBV6-6|TRBJ1-1|many
TGTGCCAGCAGCCCAGGGCAGTTGGCTTTCTTT
CASSPGQLAFF
>.|TRBV14|TRBJ1-1|many
TGTGCCAGCAGCCCGGCCGGGAAAACTGAAGCTTTCTTT
CASSPAGKTEAFF
>.|TRBV6-6|TRBJ2-2|many
TGTGCCAGCAGTTACTCTAGCGACACCGGGGAGCTGTTTTTT
CASSYSSDTGELFF
>TRBD2|TRBV11-2|TRBJ2-3|many
TGTGCCAGCAGTCGGACTAGCAGCACAGATACGCAGTATTTT
CASSRTSSTDTQYF
>.|TRBV12-3/TRBV12-4|TRBJ2-1|medium-sized
TGTGCCAGCAGTTTAGGGGGAAATGAGCAGTTCTTC
CASSLGGNEQFF
>.|TRBV15|TRBJ2-1|many
TGTGCCACCAGCCCCGGGGGAGCTGAGCAGTTCTTC
CATSPGGAEQFF
>TRBD1|TRBV6-5|TRBJ1-3|many
TGTGCCAGCAGTTACTCGACAGGGAAGGGAAACACCATATATTTT
CASSYSTGKGNTIYF
>.|TRBV7-8|TRBJ2-1|many
TGTGCCAGCAGCTTAGAGGAGCAGTTCTTC
CASSLEEQFF
>TRBD1|TRBV6-1|TRBJ2-3|.
TGTGCCAGCAGTGAAGCGACGGGCCAGGGGGCGACAGATACGCAGTATTTT
CASSEATGQGATDTQYF
>TRBD2|TRBV6-1|TRBJ2-7|.
TGTGCCAGCAGTGAAGCTTGGGGAGCGGGAGGACGCGAGCAGTACTTC
CASSEAWGAGGREQYF
>TRBD2|TRBV2|TRBJ2-5|few
TGTGCCAGCAGTCCGGCTACGGGCGCGGCTATTACTAGCGGGAGGGAGACCCAGTACTTC
CASSPATGAAITSGRETQYF
>.|TRBV28|TRBJ2-3|.
TGTGCCAGCAGTACCCAAGAAGATACGCAGTATTTT
CASSTQEDTQYF
>.|TRBV14|TRBJ1-1|few
TGTGCCAGCAGCCAAGATGACTTTGTCTGGGGGCGGATGAACACTGAAGCTTTCTTT
CASSQDDFVWGRMNTEAFF
>.|TRBV5-6|TRBJ1-2|.
TGTGCCAGCAGCTTGGACGCTAACTATGGCTACACCTTC
CASSLDANYGYTF
>TRBD2|TRBV20-1|TRBJ2-3|.
TGCAGTGCTAGAGGAGTTAGCGGGGGTACAGATACGCTGTATTTT
CSARGVSGGTDTLYF
>.|TRBV24-1|TRBJ1-4|.
TGTGCCACCAGTGATGATCCACAAGTGTTTTTT
CATSDDPQVFF
>TRBD1|TRBV5-6|TRBJ1-5|many
TGTGCCAGCAGCCGCGGGTCGACAGGGCAGCCCCAGCATTTT
CASSRGSTGQPQHF
>.|TRBV20-1|TRBJ1-5|.
TGCAGTGCTAGACAGGGTCTCGATCAGCCCCAGCATTTT
CSARQGLDQPQHF
>.|TRBV5-1|TRBJ1-6|many
TGCGCCAGCAGCTTGGAAGTACTAAATTCACCCCTCCACTTT
CASSLEVLNSPLHF
>.|TRBV5-1|TRBJ1-1|few
TGCGCCAGCAGCTTGGATGGGGTGGCGAACACTGAAGCTTTCTTT
CASSLDGVANTEAFF
>.|TRBV6-6|TRBJ2-7|many
TGTGCCAGCAGTTACCATGGAAGTTACTACGAGCAGTACTTC
CASSYHGSYYEQYF
>.|TRBV6-1|TRBJ2-3|many
TGTGCCAGCAGTCCGGGATCCCCCGTCGGCACAGATACGCAGTATTTT
CASSPGSPVGTDTQYF
>.|TRBV2|TRBJ1-6|many
TGTGCCAGCAGTGTAGGGGAGGCGGGAAATTCACCCCTCCACTTT
CASSVGEAGNSPLHF
>TRBD2|TRBV7-6|TRBJ2-2|many
TGTGCCAGCAGCTTAGCAGCGGGAGTCAACACCGGGGAGCTGTTTTTT
CASSLAAGVNTGELFF
>.|TRBV9|TRBJ1-2|.
TGTGCCAGCACCCGATCGACAGAGGGCTATGGCTACACCTTC
CASTRSTEGYGYTF